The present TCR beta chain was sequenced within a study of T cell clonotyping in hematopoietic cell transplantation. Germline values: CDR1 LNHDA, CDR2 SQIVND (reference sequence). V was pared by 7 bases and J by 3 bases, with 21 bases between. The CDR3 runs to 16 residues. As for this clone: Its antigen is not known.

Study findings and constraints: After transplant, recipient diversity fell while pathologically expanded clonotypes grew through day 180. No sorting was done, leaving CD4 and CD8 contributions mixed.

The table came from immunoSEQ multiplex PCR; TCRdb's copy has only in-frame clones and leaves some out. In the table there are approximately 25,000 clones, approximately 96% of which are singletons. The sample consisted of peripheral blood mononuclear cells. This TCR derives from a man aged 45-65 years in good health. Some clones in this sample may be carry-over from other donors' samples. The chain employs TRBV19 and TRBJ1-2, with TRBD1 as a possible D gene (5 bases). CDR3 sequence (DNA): TGTGCCAGTAATAAGAAATTGGGGCCATTGGACTATGGCTACACCTTC. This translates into CASNKKLGPLDYGYTF.